This T cell receptor (beta chain) was documented in a study of regulatory T cells in long-lasting Graves disease. Stated time point: persistent/refractory GD, antithyroid drugs over 5 years with positive TRAb. Isolated PBMC RNA provided the starting material for the TCR library. General study findings and limits: Those with persistent Graves' had less TCR diversity than newly diagnosed patients.

In this sample, this clonotype turned up many times. Its specificity is not known. The TCR beta library used iRepertoire HTBI primers with Arm-PCR amplification of CDR3. Original data processing: Spanning all samples, the identified segments comprised over 50 TRBV and some 14 TRBJ. TCRdb recomputed calls from the multiplex PCR reads with MiXCR, one row per CDR3 protein. What appears here as the V and J calls and clone size reflects TCRdb's work, not the paper's. The data show some 370,000 distinct CDR3 sequences, approximately 25% seen once. The specimen comprised peripheral blood mononuclear cells (PBMCs), sampled when the disease was refractory, from a patient treated with antithyroid drugs. The origin of this receptor is a middle-aged woman with Graves disease.

CDR3 sequence (DNA): TGTGCCAGCAGCTTAGTTATTGGTCAGCCCCAGCATTTT. Protein: CASSLVIGQPQHF. The rearrangement links TRBV11-2 to TRBJ1-5; no firm D call. This CDR3 has 13 amino acids. Germline values: CDR1 SGHAT, CDR2 FQNNGV. The V gene lost 1 base and the J gene lost 6 bases, with 7 bases spanning the gap.